The next 20 T cell receptor beta chains were all read from a single sample in a study of T cell responses to AZD1222 COVID-19 vaccine. Sequenced by immunoSEQ multiplex PCR; TCRdb stores in-frame clones only, minus some. Of about 66,000 clones listed, roughly 84% were seen once; the top ten hold around a sixth. This specimen consisted of peripheral blood, obtained on day 0 of AZD1222 vaccination. Every receptor here comes from an adult in good health.

The chain has TRBV11-2 and TRBJ2-2; D ambiguous. This CDR3 spans 14 amino acids. The V end was cut by 5 bases, the J end by 5 bases, with 12 bases between. Germline values: CDR1 SGHAT, CDR2 FQNNGV. CDR3 region: CASSVDRLTGELFF. CDR3 coding DNA: TGTGCCAGCAGCGTTGACCGATTAACCGGGGAGCTGTTTTTT.

The V and J genes are TRBV12-5 and TRBJ2-1; TRBD2 agrees at 10 bases. CDR3 length: 16 amino acids. The V gene's germline CDR1 is LGHNT and CDR2 FRNRAP. J lost 7 bases, V lost 1 base, and 7 bases had no gene match. The CDR3 region has the DNA TGTGCTAGTGGTTTGGGACGACTAGCGGGTAAGAATGAGCAGTTCTTC. It translates to CASGLGRLAGKNEQFF.

The chain employs TRBV28 and TRBJ1-4, with D hard to call. Germline lookup yields CDR1 MDHEN and CDR2 SYDVKM. Deletions cut 5 bases from V and 0 bases from J, with 7 bases between. This CDR3 comprises 14 residues. The CDR3 nucleotides are TGTGCCAGCAGTAAACTCGCAACTAATGAAAAACTGTTTTTT. It encodes CASSKLATNEKLFF.

The V and J genes are TRBV7-2 and TRBJ1-1; the match to TRBD1 covers 8 bases. The CDR3 runs to 18 residues. Germline-derived CDR1 and CDR2 are SGHTA and FQGNSA. V dropped 2 bases and J dropped 7; count of bases not matched to a gene: 18. The CDR3 reads CASSLTSATRGQGSEAFF. In nucleotides, the CDR3 is TGTGCCAGCAGCTTAACAAGCGCTACAAGAGGACAGGGAAGTGAAGCTTTCTTT.

V and J are TRBV10-3 and TRBJ2-1, with 8 positions matching TRBD1. The V gene's germline CDR1 is ENHRY and CDR2 SYGVKD. The J segment lost 4 bases and the V segment lost 6 bases, leaving 5 bases of the junction unmatched. The length of the CDR3 is 14 residues. Here the CDR3 reads CAIRLQGEYNEQFF. The DNA for the CDR3 is TGTGCCATCAGACTACAGGGGGAATACAATGAGCAGTTCTTC.

This chain links TRBV30 with TRBJ2-7, with D perhaps matching TRBD2 (5 bases). CDR1 is GTSNPN, CDR2 SVGIG, per germline (reference sequence). The CDR3 is 13 residues long. Trimming took 2 bases from V and 3 from J, leaving 11 bases between them. CDR3 sequence: CAWSLGRDYEQYF. CDR3 DNA sequence: TGTGCCTGGAGTTTAGGACGGGACTACGAGCAGTACTTC.

V gene TRBV30 combines with J gene TRBJ2-5; D gene unclear. V was cut by 3 bases and J by 4 bases, with 3 bases left in between. CDR3 length: 10 residues. Germline assignment: CDR1 GTSNPN and CDR2 SVGIG (reference sequence). CDR3 coding DNA: TGTGCCTGGAGGAGAGAGACCCAGTACTTC. As protein: CAWRRETQYF.

The CDR3 DNA reads as TGTGCCAGTAGTATCTTGGGGGGCGGTACCGGGGAGCTGTTTTTT. This translates into CASSILGGGTGELFF. V usage is TRBV19 and J usage is TRBJ2-2, with D possibly called TRBD1 or TRBD2 (6 bases each). Between the trimmed V and J ends, which lost 3 bases and 5 bases, there was a span of 13 bases. This CDR3 spans 15 amino acids. Germline assignment: CDR1 LNHDA and CDR2 SQIVND (reference sequence).

The CDR3 DNA reads as TGTGCCAGCAGCGTAGTGGGGGGTGGCTACACCTTC. It encodes CASSVVGGGYTF. The chain joins TRBV9 to TRBJ1-2, with TRBD1 as a possible D gene (5 bases). With 0 bases removed from V and 7 bases from J, the gap between germline ends came to 7 bases. From germline, CDR1 is SGDLS and CDR2 YYNGEE. CDR3 length: 12 residues.

The chain uses TRBV6-5 and TRBJ1-1, with 12 bases fitting TRBD1. Germline-derived CDR1 and CDR2 are MNHEY and SVGAGI. This CDR3 spans 14 amino acids. J lost 8 bases, V lost 6 bases, and 7 bases had no gene match. The CDR3 DNA is TGTGCCAGCAGCGAGCTCGGGACAGGGGGCGAAGCTTTCTTT. Translated: CASSELGTGGEAFF.

J is TRBJ2-2 and V is TRBV27; 8 positions match TRBD2. The V segment lost 5 bases and the J segment 3 bases; nucleotides outside the gene matches: 8. The CDR3 length is 16 residues. Germline V lookup: CDR1 MNHEY, CDR2 SMNVEV (reference sequence). The CDR3 DNA reads as TGTGCCAGCAGTGAGAGCGGGAGCATACACACCGGGGAGCTGTTTTTT. Protein sequence: CASSESGSIHTGELFF.

The chain couples TRBV27 to TRBJ1-6, with D unresolved. CDR3 length: 13 amino acids. Germline values: CDR1 MNHEY, CDR2 SMNVEV (reference sequence). Deletions cut 6 bases from V and 0 bases from J, with 3 bases between. CDR3 sequence reads: CASRSSYNSPLHF. CDR3 nucleotides: TGTGCCAGCAGGAGCTCCTATAATTCACCCCTCCACTTT.

This clone was detected only once. This rearrangement joins TRBV5-6 to TRBJ1-1; tentatively, D is TRBD1 (5 bases). The CDR3 has 13 amino acids. Trimming removed 0 bases from V and 6 bases from J, with 9 bases in between. Germline loops: CDR1 SGHDT, CDR2 YYEEEE. CDR3 coding DNA: TGTGCCAGCAGCTTGGCGGGGCCGCCTGAAGCTTTCTTT. It is translated as CASSLAGPPEAFF.

V usage is TRBV11-3 and J usage is TRBJ1-1; D is ambiguous. Trimming took off 9 bases at V and 3 bases at J, with 11 bases between the two ends. Germline CDR1 reads SGHNT; CDR2 reads YENEEA. CDR3 length equals 12 residues. The CDR3 loop is CARRRSDTEAFF. CDR3 DNA sequence: TGTGCCAGACGACGATCGGACACTGAAGCTTTCTTT.

The chain carries TRBV6-6 and TRBJ1-2; no clear D. V was pared by 11 bases and J by 4 bases, with 20 bases between. The CDR3 consists of 14 residues. Germline values: CDR1 MNHNY, CDR2 SVGAGI (reference sequence). The CDR3 DNA follows: TGTGCCTCTACCGGGCCGAACCTAAGCTATGGCTACACCTTC. Protein sequence: CASTGPNLSYGYTF.

The rearrangement links TRBV28 to TRBJ2-3, with D maybe TRBD2 (5 bases). V lost 2 bases, J lost 5 bases, and 14 bases lay in between. The CDR3 totals 15 residues. Germline CDR1 is MDHEN and CDR2 is SYDVKM. CDR3 DNA sequence: TGTGCCAGCAGTTTACGGGCTTCCCGGGGAGATACGCAGTATTTT. It is translated as CASSLRASRGDTQYF.

The V call is TRBV2, the J call TRBJ2-7; no definite D call. CDR1 and CDR2 from the germline V gene are SNHLY and FYNNEI. Trimming left V 1 base short and J 4 bases short, with 2 bases between. CDR3 length: 11 amino acids. The DNA for the CDR3 is TGTGCCAGCAGTGAAGGTTACGAGCAGTACTTC. It is translated as CASSEGYEQYF.

The chain recombines TRBV27 with TRBJ2-7; TRBD1 matches 7 bases. This CDR3 has 16 amino acids. The trim removed 4 bases at V and 0 bases at J, leaving 9 bases unmatched. Germline-derived CDR1 and CDR2 are MNHEY and SMNVEV (reference sequence). CDR3 amino acids: CASSSRGGRPSYEQYF. The CDR3 nucleotides are TGTGCCAGCAGTTCTAGAGGGGGCAGGCCCTCCTACGAGCAGTACTTC.

The chain recombines TRBV5-1 with TRBJ2-5; a possible D gene is TRBD1 (5 bases). Germline lookup yields CDR1 SGHRS and CDR2 YFSETQ. V lost 6 bases and J 2 bases, leaving 14 bases between the germline ends. The CDR3 consists of 14 residues. The CDR3 is CASTAQGLQETQYF. In DNA form, the CDR3 reads TGCGCCAGCACCGCTCAGGGCCTTCAAGAGACCCAGTACTTC.

The chain uses TRBV7-9 and TRBJ1-1; D unresolved. The CDR3 is 15 amino acids. Per germline, CDR1 SEHNR and CDR2 FQNEAQ (reference sequence). Trimming pared 1 base from V and 1 base from J, leaving 10 bases between. CDR3: CASSLGGPRNTEAFF. The CDR3 nucleotides are TGTGCCAGCAGCTTAGGAGGGCCTCGGAACACTGAAGCTTTCTTT.